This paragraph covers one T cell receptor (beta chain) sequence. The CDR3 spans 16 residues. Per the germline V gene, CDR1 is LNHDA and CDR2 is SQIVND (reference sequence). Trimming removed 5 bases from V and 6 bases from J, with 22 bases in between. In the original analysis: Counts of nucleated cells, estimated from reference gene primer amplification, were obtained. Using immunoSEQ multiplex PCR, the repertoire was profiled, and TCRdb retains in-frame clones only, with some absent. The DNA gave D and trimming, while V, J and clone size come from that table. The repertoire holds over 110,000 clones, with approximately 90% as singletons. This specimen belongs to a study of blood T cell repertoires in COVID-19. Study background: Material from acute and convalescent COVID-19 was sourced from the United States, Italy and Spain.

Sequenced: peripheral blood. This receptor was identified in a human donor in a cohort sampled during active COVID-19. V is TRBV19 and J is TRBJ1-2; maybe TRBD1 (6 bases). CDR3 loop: CASSANDRDKANGYTF. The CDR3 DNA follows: TGTGCCAGTAGTGCAAACGACCGGGACAAAGCGAATGGCTACACCTTC.